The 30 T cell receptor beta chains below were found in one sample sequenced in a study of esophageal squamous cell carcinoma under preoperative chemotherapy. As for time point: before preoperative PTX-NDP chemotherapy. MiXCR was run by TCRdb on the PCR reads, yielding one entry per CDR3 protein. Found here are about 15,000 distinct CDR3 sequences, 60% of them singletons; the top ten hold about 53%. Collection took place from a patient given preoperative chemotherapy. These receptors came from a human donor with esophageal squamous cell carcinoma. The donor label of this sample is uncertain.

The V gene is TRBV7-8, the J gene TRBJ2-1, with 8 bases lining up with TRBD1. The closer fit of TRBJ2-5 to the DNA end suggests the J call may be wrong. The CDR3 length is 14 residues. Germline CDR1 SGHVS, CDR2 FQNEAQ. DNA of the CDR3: TGTGCCAGCATACAGGGGGTAGCTTGGGAGACCCAGTACTTC. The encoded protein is CASIQGVAWETQYF.

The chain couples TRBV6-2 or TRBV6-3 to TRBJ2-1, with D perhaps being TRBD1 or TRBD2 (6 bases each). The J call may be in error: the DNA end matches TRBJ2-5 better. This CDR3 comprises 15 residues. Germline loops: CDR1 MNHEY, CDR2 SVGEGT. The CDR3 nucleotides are TGTGCCAGCAGTTACCTCCGGTACGGGGGCGAGACCCAGTACTTC. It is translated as CASSYLRYGGETQYF.

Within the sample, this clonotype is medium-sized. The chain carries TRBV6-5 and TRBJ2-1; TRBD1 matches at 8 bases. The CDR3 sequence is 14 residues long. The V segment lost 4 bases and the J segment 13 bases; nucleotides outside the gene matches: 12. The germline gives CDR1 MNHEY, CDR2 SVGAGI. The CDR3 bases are TGTGCCAGCAGTTTACAGGGGGAAGAAGAGACCCAGTTCTTC. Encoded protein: CASSLQGEEETQFF.

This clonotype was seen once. CDR3 nucleotides: TGTGCCAGCAGGGCCCGGTCAGCCGGGATGAGCACAGATGAGCAGTATTTT. Encoded protein: CASRARSAGMSTDEQYF. V and J are TRBV6-1 and TRBJ2-3; possibly TRBD2 for D (5 bases). This CDR3 has 17 residues. Trimming removed 6 bases from V and 11 bases from J, with 30 bases in between. Germline lookup yields CDR1 MNHNS and CDR2 SASEGT.

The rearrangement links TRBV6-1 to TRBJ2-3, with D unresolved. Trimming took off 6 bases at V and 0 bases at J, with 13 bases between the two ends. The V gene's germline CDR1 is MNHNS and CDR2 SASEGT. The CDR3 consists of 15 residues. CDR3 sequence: CASRIQIFSTDTQYF. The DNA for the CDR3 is TGTGCCAGCAGGATACAGATTTTTAGCACAGATACGCAGTATTTT.

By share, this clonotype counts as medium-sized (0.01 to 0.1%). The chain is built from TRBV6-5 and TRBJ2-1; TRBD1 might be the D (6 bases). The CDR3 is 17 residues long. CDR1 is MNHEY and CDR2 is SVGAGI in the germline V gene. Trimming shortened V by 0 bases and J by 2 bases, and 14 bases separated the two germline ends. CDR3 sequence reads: CASSYSEEQGPYNEQFF. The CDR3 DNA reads TGTGCCAGCAGTTACTCGGAGGAACAGGGCCCCTACAATGAGCAGTTCTTC.

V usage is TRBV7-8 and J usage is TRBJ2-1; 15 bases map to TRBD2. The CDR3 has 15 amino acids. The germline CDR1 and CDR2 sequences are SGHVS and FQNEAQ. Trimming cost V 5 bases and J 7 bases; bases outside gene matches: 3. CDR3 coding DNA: TGTGCCAGCAGCCTCGGGACTAGCGGGAGGAATGAGCAGTTCTTC. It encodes CASSLGTSGRNEQFF.

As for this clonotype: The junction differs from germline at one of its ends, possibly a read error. The CDR3 sequence is CASSGGGATNMQYF. DNA of the CDR3: TGTGCCAGCTCGGGGGGGGGGGCCACAAATATGCAGTATTTC. The chain links TRBV6-1 to TRBJ2-3, with 8 nucleotides matching TRBD2. The CDR3 has 14 amino acids. Germline V lookup: CDR1 MNHNS, CDR2 SASEGT.

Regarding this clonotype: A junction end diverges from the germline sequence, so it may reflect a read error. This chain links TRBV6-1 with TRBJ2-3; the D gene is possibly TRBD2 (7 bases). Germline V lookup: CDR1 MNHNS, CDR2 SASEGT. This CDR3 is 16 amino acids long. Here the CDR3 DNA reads TGTGCCAGCAGTGGCAAGGGGGGGGGAGGCAAAGACACGCAGTACTTT. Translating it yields CASSGKGGGGKDTQYF.

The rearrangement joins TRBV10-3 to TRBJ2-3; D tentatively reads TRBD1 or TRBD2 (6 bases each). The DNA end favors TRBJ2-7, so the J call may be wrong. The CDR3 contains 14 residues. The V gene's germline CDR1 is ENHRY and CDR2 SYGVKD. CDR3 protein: CAGRGGRVLDTQYF. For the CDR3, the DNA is TGTGCGGGCCGAGGGGGGCGCGTCCTAGATACGCAGTACTTC.

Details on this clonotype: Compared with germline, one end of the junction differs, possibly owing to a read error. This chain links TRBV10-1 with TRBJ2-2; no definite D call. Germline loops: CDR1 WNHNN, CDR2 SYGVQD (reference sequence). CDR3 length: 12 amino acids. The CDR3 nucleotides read TGCGCCAGCGGTATGGCCACCGGTGAGCTGTTTTTT. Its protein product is CASGMATGELFF.

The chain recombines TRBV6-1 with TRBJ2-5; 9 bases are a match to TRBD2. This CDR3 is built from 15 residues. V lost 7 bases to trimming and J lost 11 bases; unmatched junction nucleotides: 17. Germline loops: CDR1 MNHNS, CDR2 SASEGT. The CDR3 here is CASTPGLARNNEQYF. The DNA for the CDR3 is TGTGCCAGCACTCCCGGACTAGCGAGAAACAATGAGCAGTACTTC.

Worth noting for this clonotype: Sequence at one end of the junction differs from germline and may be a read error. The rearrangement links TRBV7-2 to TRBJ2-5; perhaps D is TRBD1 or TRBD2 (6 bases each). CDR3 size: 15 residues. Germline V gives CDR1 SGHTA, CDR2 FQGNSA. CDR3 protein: CARGLGGGDQETQYF. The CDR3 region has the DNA TGTGCCAGGGGGTTAGGGGGAGGTGACCAAGAGACCCAGTATTTC.

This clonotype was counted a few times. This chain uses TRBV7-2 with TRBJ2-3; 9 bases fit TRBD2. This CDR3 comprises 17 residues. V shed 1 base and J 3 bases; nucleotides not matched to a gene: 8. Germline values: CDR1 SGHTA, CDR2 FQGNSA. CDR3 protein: CASSLGVGGGVTDTQYF. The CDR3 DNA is TGTGCCAGCAGCTTAGGGGTCGGCGGGGGGGTAACAGATACGCAGTATTTT.

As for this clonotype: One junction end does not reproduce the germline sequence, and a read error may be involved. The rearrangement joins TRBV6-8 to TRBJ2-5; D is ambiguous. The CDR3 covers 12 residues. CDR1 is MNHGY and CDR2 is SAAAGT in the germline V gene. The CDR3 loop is CARVGDEETQYF. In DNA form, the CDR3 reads TGTGCCAGGGTTGGAGACGAAGAGACCCAGTATTTC.

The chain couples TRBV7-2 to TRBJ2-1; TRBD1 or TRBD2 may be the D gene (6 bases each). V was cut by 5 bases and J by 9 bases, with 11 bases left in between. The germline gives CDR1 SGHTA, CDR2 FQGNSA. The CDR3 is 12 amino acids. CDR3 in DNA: TGTGCCAGCAGCCCAGGAGGGGGTGAGCAGTTCTTC. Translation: CASSPGGGEQFF.

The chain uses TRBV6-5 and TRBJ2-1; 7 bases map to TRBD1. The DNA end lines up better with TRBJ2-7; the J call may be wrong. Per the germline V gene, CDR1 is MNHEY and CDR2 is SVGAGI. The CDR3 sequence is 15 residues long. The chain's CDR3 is CASSYGGQALSTQYF. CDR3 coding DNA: TGTGCCAGCAGTTACGGCGGACAGGCCTTAAGTACGCAGTACTTC.

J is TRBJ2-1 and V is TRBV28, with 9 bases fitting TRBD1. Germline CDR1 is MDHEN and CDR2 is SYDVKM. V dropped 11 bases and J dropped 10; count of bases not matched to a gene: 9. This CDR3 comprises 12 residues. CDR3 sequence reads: CALGTGLNEQFF. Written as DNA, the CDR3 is TGTGCCTTAGGGACAGGGTTGAACGAGCAGTTCTTC.

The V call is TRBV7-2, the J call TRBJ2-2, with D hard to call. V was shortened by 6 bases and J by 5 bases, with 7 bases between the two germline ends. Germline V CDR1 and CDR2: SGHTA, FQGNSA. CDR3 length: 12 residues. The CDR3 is CASRRLTGELFF. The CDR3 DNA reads TGTGCCAGCAGACGCCTAACCGGGGAGCTGTTTTTT.

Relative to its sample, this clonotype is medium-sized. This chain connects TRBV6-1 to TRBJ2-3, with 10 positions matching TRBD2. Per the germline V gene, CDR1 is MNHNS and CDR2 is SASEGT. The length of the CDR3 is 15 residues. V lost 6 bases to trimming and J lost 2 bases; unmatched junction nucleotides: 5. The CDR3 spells CASSRLAGDTDTQYF. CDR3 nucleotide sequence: TGTGCCAGCAGCAGACTAGCGGGCGACACAGATACGCAGTATTTT.

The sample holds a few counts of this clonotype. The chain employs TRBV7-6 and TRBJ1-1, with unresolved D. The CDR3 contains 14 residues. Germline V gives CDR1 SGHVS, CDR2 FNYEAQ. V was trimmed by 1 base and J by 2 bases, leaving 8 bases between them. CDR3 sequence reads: CASSLEPANTEAFF. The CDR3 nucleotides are TGTGCCAGCAGCTTAGAGCCCGCAAACACTGAAGCTTTCTTT.

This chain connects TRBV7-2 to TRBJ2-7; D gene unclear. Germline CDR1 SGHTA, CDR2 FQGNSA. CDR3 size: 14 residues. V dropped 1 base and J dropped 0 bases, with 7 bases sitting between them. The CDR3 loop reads CASSLVSTSYEQYF. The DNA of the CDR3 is TGTGCCAGCAGCTTAGTATCCACCTCCTACGAGCAGTACTTC.

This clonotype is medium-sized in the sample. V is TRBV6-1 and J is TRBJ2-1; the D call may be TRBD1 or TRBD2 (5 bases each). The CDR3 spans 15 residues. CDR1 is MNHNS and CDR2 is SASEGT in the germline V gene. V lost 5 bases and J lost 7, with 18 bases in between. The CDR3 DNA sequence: TGTGCCAGCAGTCGAGGGGTTATTAACCCTAATGAGCAGTTCTTC. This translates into CASSRGVINPNEQFF.

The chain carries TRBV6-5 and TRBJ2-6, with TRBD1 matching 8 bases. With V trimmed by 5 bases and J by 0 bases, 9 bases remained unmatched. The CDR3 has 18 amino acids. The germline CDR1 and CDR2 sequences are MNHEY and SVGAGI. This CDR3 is CASSSSDRDFSGANVLTF. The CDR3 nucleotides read TGTGCCAGCAGTAGCTCGGACAGGGACTTCTCTGGGGCCAACGTCCTGACTTTC.

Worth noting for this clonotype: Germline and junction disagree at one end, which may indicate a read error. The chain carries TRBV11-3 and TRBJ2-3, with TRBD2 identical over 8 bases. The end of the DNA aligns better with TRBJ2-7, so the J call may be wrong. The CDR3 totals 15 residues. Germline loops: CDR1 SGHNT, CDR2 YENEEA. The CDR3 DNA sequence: TGTGCCGGCAGCTCGGGGGGGCGTGGCACAGAGACGCAGTACTTC. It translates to CAGSSGGRGTETQYF.

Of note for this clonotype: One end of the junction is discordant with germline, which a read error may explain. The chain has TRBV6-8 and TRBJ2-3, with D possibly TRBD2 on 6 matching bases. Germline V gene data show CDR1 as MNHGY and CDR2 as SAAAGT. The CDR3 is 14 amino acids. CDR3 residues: CGVSGVWATDTQYF. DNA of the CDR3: TGTGGCGTCTCGGGGGTGTGGGCCACAGATACGCAGTATTTC.

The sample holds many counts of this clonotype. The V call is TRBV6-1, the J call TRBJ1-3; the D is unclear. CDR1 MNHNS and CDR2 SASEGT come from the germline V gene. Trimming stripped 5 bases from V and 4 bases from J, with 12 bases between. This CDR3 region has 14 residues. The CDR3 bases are TGTGCCAGCAGTAGGTCCATCGAAGGAAACACCATATATTTT. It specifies CASSRSIEGNTIYF.

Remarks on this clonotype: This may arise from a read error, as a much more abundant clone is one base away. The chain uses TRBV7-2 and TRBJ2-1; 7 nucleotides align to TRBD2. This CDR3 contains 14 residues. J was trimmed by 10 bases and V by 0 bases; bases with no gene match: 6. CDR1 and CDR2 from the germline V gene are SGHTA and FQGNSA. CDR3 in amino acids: CASSLAAGANEQFF. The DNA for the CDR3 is TGTGCCAGCAGCTTAGCGGCGGGAGCGAACGAGCAGTTCTTC.

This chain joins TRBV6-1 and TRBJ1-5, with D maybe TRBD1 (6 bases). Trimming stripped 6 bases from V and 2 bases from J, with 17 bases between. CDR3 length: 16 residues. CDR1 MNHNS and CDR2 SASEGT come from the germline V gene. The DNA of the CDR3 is TGTGCCAGCAGAATGCGGGGGGGCAATGGCAATCAGCCCCAGCATTTT. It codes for CASRMRGGNGNQPQHF.

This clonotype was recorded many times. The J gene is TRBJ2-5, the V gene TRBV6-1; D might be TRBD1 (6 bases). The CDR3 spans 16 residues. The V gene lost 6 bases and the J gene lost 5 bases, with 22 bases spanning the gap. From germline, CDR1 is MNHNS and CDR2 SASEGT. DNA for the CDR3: TGTGCCAGCAGCCCAGCGACAGGAGAGGGAGAGGAGACCCAGTACTTC. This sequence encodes CASSPATGEGEETQYF.